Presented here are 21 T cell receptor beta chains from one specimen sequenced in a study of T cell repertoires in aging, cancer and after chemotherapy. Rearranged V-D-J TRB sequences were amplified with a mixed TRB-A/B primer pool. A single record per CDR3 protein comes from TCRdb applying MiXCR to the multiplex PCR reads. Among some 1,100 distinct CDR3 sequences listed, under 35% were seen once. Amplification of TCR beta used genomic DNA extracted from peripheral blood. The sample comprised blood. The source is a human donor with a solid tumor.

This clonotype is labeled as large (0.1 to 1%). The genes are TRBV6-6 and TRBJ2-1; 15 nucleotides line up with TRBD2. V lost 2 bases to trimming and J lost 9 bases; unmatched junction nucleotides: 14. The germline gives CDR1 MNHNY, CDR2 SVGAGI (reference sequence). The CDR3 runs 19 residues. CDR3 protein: CASSYAGLAGGPGLAEQFF. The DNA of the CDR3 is TGTGCCAGCAGTTACGCCGGACTAGCGGGAGGGCCTGGATTAGCTGAGCAGTTCTTC.

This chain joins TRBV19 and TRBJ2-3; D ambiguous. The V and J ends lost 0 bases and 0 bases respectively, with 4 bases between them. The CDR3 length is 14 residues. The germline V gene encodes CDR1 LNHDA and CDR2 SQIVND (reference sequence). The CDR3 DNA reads TGTGCCAGTAGTATAGATGGGAGCACAGATACGCAGTATTTT. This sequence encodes CASSIDGSTDTQYF.

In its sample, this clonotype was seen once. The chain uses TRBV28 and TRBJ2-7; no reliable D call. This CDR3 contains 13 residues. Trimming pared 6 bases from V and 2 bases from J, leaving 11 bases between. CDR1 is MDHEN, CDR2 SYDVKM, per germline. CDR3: CASSLPGTYEQYF. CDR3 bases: TGTGCCAGCAGCCTACCCGGTACCTACGAGCAGTACTTC.

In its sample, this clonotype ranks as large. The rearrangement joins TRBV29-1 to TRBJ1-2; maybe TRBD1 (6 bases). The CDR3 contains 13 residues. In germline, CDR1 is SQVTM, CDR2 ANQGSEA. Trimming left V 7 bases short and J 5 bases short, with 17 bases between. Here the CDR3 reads CSADSIQGYGYTF. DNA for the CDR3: TGCAGCGCTGACAGCATTCAGGGGTATGGCTACACCTTC. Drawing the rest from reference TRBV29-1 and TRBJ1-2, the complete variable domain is SAVISQKPSRDICQRGTSLTIQCQVDSQVTMMFWYRQQPGQSLTLIATANQGSEATYESGFVIDKFPISRPNLTFSTLTVSNMSPEDSSIYLCSADSIQGYGYTFGSGTRLTVV.

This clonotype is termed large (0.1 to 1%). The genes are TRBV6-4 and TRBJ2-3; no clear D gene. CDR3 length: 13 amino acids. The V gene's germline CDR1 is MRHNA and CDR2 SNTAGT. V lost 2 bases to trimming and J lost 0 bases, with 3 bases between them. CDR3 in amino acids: CASSDGSTDTQYF. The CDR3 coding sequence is TGTGCCAGCAGTGACGGGAGCACAGATACGCAGTATTTT.

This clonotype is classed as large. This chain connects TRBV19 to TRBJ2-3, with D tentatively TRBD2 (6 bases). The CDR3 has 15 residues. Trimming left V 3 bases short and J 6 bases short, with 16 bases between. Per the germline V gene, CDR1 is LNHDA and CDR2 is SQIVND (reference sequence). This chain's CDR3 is CASSMMRLGSDTQYF. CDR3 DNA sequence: TGTGCCAGTAGTATGATGAGACTAGGCTCCGATACGCAGTATTTT.

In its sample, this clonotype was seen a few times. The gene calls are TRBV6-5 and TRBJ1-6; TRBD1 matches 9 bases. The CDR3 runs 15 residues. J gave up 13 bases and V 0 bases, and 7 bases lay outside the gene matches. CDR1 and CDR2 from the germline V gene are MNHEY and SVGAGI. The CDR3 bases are TGTGCCAGCAGTTACTCCGACAGGGGGGGAGCGCCCCTCCACTTT. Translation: CASSYSDRGGAPLHF.

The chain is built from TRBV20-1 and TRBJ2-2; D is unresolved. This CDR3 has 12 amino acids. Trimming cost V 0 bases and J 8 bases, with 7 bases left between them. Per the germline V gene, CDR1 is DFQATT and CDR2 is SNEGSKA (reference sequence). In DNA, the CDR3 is TGCAGTGCTAGAGACGATTGGGGGGAGCTGTTTTTT. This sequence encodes CSARDDWGELFF.

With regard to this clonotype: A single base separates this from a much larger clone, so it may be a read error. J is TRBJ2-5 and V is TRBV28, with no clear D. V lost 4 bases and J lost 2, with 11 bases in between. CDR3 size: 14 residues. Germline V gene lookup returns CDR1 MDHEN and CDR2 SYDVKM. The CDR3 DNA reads TGTGCCAGCAGTTCCCCCGGAATGCAAGAGACCCAGTACTTC. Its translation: CASSSPGMQETQYF.

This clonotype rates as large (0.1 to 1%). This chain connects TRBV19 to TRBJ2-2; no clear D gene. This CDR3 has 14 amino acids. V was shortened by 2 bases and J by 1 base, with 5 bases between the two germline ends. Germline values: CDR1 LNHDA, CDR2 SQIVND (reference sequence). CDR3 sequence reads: CASSISQNTGELFF. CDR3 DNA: TGTGCCAGTAGTATATCCCAGAACACCGGGGAGCTGTTTTTT.

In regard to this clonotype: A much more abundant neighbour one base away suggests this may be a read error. CDR3 sequence: CSATSGRAWEQYF. CDR3 sequence (DNA): TGCAGTGCTACTAGCGGGAGGGCCTGGGAGCAGTACTTC. The rearrangement joins TRBV20-1 to TRBJ2-7; the match to TRBD2 covers 12 bases. The ends lost 4 bases at V and 7 bases at J; junction bases unmatched: 5. Germline lookup yields CDR1 DFQATT and CDR2 SNEGSKA (reference sequence). This CDR3 is 13 amino acids long.

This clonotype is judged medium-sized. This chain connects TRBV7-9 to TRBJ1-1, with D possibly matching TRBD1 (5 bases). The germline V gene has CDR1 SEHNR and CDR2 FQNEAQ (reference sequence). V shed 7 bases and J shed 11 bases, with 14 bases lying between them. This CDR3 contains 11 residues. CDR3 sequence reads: CASTTWGDAFF. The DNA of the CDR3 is TGTGCCAGCACCACTTGGGGGGATGCTTTCTTT.

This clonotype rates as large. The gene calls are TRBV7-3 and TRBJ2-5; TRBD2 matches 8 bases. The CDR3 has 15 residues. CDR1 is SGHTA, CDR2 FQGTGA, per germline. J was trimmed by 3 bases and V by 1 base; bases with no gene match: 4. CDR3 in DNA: TGTGCCAGCAGCTTAAGGGGACTAGGAGAAGAGACCCAGTACTTC. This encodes CASSLRGLGEETQYF. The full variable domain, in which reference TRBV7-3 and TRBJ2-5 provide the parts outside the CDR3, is GAGVSQTPSNKVTEKGKYVELRCDPISGHTALYWYRQSLGQGPEFLIYFQGTGAADDSGLPNDRFFAVRPEGSVSTLKIQRTERGDSAVYLCASSLRGLGEETQYFGPGTRLLVL.

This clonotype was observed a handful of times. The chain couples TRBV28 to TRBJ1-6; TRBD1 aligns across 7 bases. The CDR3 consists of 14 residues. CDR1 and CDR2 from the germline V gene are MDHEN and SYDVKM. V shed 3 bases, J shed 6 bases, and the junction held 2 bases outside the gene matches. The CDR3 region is CASSLTGINSPLHF. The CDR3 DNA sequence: TGTGCCAGCAGTTTGACAGGGATTAATTCACCCCTCCACTTT.

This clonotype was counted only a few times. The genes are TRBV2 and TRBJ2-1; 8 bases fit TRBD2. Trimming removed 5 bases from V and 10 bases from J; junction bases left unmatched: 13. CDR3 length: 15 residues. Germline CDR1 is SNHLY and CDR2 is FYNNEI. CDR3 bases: TGTGCCAGCAGTTCCCCGGGACTAGAGCTCCACGAGCAGTTCTTC. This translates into CASSSPGLELHEQFF.

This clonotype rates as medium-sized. Written as DNA, the CDR3 is TGCAGTGCTAGGGCGACGACTAGCGGGACAGGCGAGCAGTACTTC. It is translated as CSARATTSGTGEQYF. The V call is TRBV20-1, the J call TRBJ2-7; TRBD2 matches at 11 bases. This CDR3 region has 15 residues. The trim removed 3 bases at V and 6 bases at J, leaving 10 bases unmatched. Per the germline V gene, CDR1 is DFQATT and CDR2 is SNEGSKA (reference sequence).

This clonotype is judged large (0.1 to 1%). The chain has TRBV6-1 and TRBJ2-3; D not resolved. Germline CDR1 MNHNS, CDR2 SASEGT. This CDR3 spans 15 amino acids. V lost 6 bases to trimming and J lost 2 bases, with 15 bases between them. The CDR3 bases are TGTGCCAGCAGCGAACCGTCCTTAGCCACAGATACGCAGTATTTT. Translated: CASSEPSLATDTQYF.

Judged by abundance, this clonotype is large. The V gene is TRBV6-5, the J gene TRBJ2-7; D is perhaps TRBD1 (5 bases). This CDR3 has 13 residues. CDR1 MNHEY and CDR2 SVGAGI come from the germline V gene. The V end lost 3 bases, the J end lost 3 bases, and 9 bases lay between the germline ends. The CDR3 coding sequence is TGTGCCAGCAGTTATGGAGACAGCTACGAGCAGTACTTC. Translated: CASSYGDSYEQYF.

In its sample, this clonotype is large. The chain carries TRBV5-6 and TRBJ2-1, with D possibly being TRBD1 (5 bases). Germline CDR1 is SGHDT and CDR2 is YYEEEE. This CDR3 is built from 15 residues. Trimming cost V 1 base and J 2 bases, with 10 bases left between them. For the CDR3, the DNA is TGTGCCAGCAGCTTGATCCAGGGTGCCTACAATGAGCAGTTCTTC. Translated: CASSLIQGAYNEQFF.

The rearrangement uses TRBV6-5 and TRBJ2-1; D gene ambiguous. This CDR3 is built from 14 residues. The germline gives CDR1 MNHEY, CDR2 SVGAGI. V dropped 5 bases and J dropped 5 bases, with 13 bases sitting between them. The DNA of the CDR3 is TGTGCCAGCAGTATACCCGGGCCTAACAATGAGCAGTTCTTC. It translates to CASSIPGPNNEQFF.

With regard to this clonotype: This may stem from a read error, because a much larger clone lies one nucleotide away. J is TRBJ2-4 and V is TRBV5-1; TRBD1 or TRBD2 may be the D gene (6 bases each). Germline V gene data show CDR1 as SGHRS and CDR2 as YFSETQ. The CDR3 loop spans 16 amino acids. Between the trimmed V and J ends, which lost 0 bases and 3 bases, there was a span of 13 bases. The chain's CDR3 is CASSLAGGADKNIQYF. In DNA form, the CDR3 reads TGCGCCAGCAGCTTGGCCGGGGGCGCCGACAAAAACATTCAGTACTTC.